This T cell receptor (beta chain) was obtained from a study of regulatory T cells in long-lasting Graves disease. Overall study findings and caveats: Having only a small sample size may have limited accuracy. Sharing of public clonotypes was greater in persistent patients (2,741) than in new patients (around 890).

This clonotype was detected ten times or more. Its target is not known. Time point indicated: newly diagnosed GD, antithyroid drugs for less than 3 months. The TCR library used RNA extracted from PBMCs. Through Arm-PCR of CDR3 regions and iRepertoire HTBI primers, TCR beta libraries were built. TCRdb reprocessed the multiplex PCR reads via MiXCR and lists one record per CDR3 protein. The sample carries 390,000 or so distinct CDR3 sequences, about 10% recorded once. These same records also appear under a second study, on T cells in Graves' hyperthyroidism and ophthalmopathy. That source reports: With the HTBI primer set, the TCR CDR3 went through a first round of RT-PCR. Ophthalmopathy was separated from stable hyperthyroidism by a 13 V-J model.

The specimen comprised peripheral blood mononuclear cells (PBMCs), sampled at new diagnosis, from a patient treated with antithyroid drugs. The receptor's source is a woman between 18 and 30 years old with Graves disease.

The DNA of the CDR3 is TGTGCCAGCATCCAGTTGGCTAGCGGAAGACCAGATACGCAGTATTTT. Translation: CASIQLASGRPDTQYF. The rearrangement uses TRBV27 and TRBJ2-3, with 7 bases identical to TRBD2. Trimming cost V 7 bases and J 4 bases; bases outside gene matches: 14. The CDR3 sequence is 16 residues long. CDR1 MNHEY and CDR2 SMNVEV come from the germline V gene (reference sequence).